These 14 T cell receptor beta chains came from one sample sequenced in a study of CD8 T cells in ankylosing spondylitis. Which antigens these TCRs recognize remains unknown. General study points: A TCR beta motif made of fewer than 10 highly homologous variants seemed typical of ankylosing spondylitis blood.

TCRdb reprocessed the 5' RACE reads via MiXCR and lists one record per CDR3 protein. The sample shows roughly 700,000 distinct CDR3 sequences, around 20% of them seen only once. The sample taken for sequencing was blood, either unsorted or a sorted T cell fraction (not recorded which). Source of these receptors: a male donor with ankylosing spondylitis.

This clonotype was observed once. CDR3 in DNA: TGTGCCTGGAGTGTACAGGGTGATCAGCCCCAGCATTTT. Residues: CAWSVQGDQPQHF. The gene calls are TRBV30 and TRBJ1-5; D possibly corresponds to TRBD1 (6 bases). CDR1 and CDR2 from the germline V gene are GTSNPN and SVGIG (reference sequence). The CDR3 totals 13 residues. The V and J ends lost 0 bases and 5 bases respectively, with 8 bases between them. The complete variable domain, with remaining parts taken from reference TRBV30 and TRBJ1-5, reads SQTIHQWPATLVQPVGSPLSLECTVEGTSNPNLYWYRQAAGRGLQLLFYSVGIGQISSEVPQNLSASRPQDRQFILSSKKLLLSDSGFYLCAWSVQGDQPQHFGDGTRLSIL.

The chain joins TRBV19 to TRBJ1-6; D is unclear. Trimming took off 3 bases at V and 8 bases at J, with 11 bases between the two ends. CDR1 LNHDA and CDR2 SQIVND come from the germline V gene (reference sequence). This CDR3 contains 14 residues. The CDR3 nucleotides are TGTGCCAGTAGTATCCCGGACTGGGATTCACCCCTCCACTTT. Translated, it gives CASSIPDWDSPLHF.

This chain connects TRBV4-3 to TRBJ2-1, with D tentatively TRBD2 (6 bases). Germline V gene data show CDR1 as LGHNA and CDR2 as YSLEER. This CDR3 has 17 residues. V lost 0 bases and J lost 0, with 12 bases in between. CDR3 DNA: TGCGCCAGCAGCCAAGATGCGGGACCGAGCTCCTACAATGAGCAGTTCTTC. Amino acid sequence: CASSQDAGPSSYNEQFF.

This clonotype has just a few counts. The rearrangement links TRBV27 to TRBJ2-7, with TRBD1 matching over 8 bases. There are 15 residues in the CDR3. V trimming: 2 bases; J trimming: 2 bases; junction bases outside the gene matches: 5. Germline V lookup: CDR1 MNHEY, CDR2 SMNVEV (reference sequence). This chain's CDR3 is CASSLKYRGTYEQYF. CDR3 coding DNA: TGTGCCAGCAGTTTAAAGTACAGGGGGACCTACGAGCAGTACTTC.

This CDR3 is CATSRPAEGNTEAFF. The CDR3 DNA sequence: TGTGCCACCAGCAGGCCGGCGGAGGGTAACACTGAAGCTTTCTTT. This chain joins TRBV15 and TRBJ1-1; D gene ambiguous. The CDR3 runs to 15 residues. The V gene lost 3 bases and the J gene lost 2 bases, with 13 bases spanning the gap. Germline V gene lookup returns CDR1 LNHNV and CDR2 YYDKDF (reference sequence).

The chain couples TRBV2 to TRBJ2-7; TRBD2 matches 12 bases. The length of the CDR3 is 15 residues. With 5 bases clipped from V and 0 bases from J, the junction kept 2 bases outside the gene matches. Germline loops: CDR1 SNHLY, CDR2 FYNNEI. The CDR3 sequence is CASSWTSGTSYEQYF. DNA for the CDR3: TGTGCCAGCAGTTGGACTAGCGGGACCTCCTACGAGCAGTACTTC.

This clonotype was seen a handful of times. The gene calls are TRBV20-1 and TRBJ1-5; D gene uncertain. The CDR3 runs to 15 residues. Trimming took off 3 bases at V and 2 bases at J, with 14 bases between the two ends. CDR1 is DFQATT, CDR2 SNEGSKA, per germline (reference sequence). The CDR3 spells CSASGRREGNQPQHF. The CDR3 DNA follows: TGCAGTGCTAGCGGCAGGCGGGAGGGCAATCAGCCCCAGCATTTT.

A few counts support this clonotype. The rearrangement joins TRBV9 to TRBJ1-3; no clear D gene. CDR1 and CDR2 from the germline V gene are SGDLS and YYNGEE. This CDR3 is built from 15 residues. The germline V and J ends were trimmed by 3 bases and 0 bases, with 10 bases remaining between them. The CDR3 region is CASSETRSSGNTIYF. The DNA for the CDR3 is TGTGCCAGCAGCGAAACAAGATCCTCTGGAAACACCATATATTTT.

The rearrangement joins TRBV6-5 to TRBJ2-7; unclear D gene. The CDR3 totals 15 residues. V lost 0 bases, J lost 3 bases, and 12 bases lay in between. Per the germline V gene, CDR1 is MNHEY and CDR2 is SVGAGI. CDR3 sequence: CASSYSFRALYEQYF. The CDR3 coding sequence is TGTGCCAGCAGTTACTCGTTTAGGGCGCTCTACGAGCAGTACTTC.

The chain joins TRBV19 to TRBJ2-3; D is undetermined. Germline V CDR1 and CDR2: LNHDA, SQIVND (reference sequence). The CDR3 sequence is 12 residues long. V was cut by 8 bases and J by 4 bases, with 10 bases left in between. The chain's CDR3 is CASQIPPDTQYF. Written as DNA, the CDR3 is TGTGCCAGTCAAATCCCCCCAGATACGCAGTATTTT.

This clonotype was counted a few times. This rearrangement joins TRBV12-3 or TRBV12-4 to TRBJ2-7; no clear D gene. The CDR3 covers 13 residues. V was pared by 3 bases and J by 0 bases, with 6 bases between. The CDR3 bases are TGTGCCAGCAGTTTCGACGGCTCCTACGAGCAGTACTTC. The encoded protein is CASSFDGSYEQYF.

This clonotype occurred a few times. The J gene is TRBJ1-5, the V gene TRBV2; D gene uncertain. The CDR3 runs to 18 residues. In germline, CDR1 is SNHLY, CDR2 FYNNEI. V was cut by 1 base and J by 1 base, with 17 bases left in between. The CDR3 DNA reads TGTGCCAGCAGTGAAGGGTTGTTTAGGGATGGGAGCAATCAGCCCCAGCATTTT. Encoded protein: CASSEGLFRDGSNQPQHF.

The V call is TRBV4-3, the J call TRBJ2-3, with 8 positions matching TRBD2. V shed 0 bases, J shed 0 bases, and the junction held 8 bases outside the gene matches. This CDR3 has 18 residues. Per germline, CDR1 LGHNA and CDR2 YSLEER. CDR3 region: CASSQESSGNSSTDTQYF. The CDR3 bases are TGCGCCAGCAGCCAAGAAAGTAGCGGGAACTCCAGCACAGATACGCAGTATTTT.

This clonotype occurred many times. The gene calls are TRBV5-1 and TRBJ2-3; 9 bases fit TRBD1. This CDR3 comprises 15 residues. In germline, CDR1 is SGHRS, CDR2 YFSETQ. V gave up 3 bases and J gave up 0 bases; unmatched junction bases: 2. This CDR3 is CASSSGQGSTDTQYF. CDR3 DNA sequence: TGCGCCAGCAGCTCAGGACAGGGGAGCACAGATACGCAGTATTTT.